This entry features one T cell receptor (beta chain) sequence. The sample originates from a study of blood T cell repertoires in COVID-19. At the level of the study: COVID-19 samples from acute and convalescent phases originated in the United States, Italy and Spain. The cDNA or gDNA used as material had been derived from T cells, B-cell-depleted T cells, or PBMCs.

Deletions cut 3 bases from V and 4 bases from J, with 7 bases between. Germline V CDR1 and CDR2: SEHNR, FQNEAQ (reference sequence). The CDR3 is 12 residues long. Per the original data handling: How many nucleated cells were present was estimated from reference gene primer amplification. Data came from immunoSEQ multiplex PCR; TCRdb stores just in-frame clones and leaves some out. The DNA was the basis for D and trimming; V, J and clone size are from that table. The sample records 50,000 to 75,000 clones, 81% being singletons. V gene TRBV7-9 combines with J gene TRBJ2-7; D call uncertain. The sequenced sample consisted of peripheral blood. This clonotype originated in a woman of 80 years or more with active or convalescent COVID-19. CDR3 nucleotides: TGTGCCAGCAGCTTGGCGGATTACGAGCAGTACTTC. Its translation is CASSLADYEQYF.